This is a list of T cell receptor beta chains from one sample in a study of cytomegalovirus exposure and HLA in healthy donors. The table came from immunoSEQ multiplex PCR; TCRdb's copy has only in-frame clones and leaves some out. The sample consists of more than 150,000 clones, approximately 80% of them appearing once. The sequencing input was PBMCs. Receptor source: a girl aged 10-17 years in good health and CMV-seropositive. The CDR3 runs from the conserved cysteine through the conserved F or W. The D gene is left open where the match is weak. Size tells how often a clone was seen (once, few, many) or the class of an expanded clone, and some rows leave it out.

clone_size	d_call	v_call	j_call	cdr3_nt	cdr3_aa
NA	TRBD1	TRBV11-2	TRBJ1-2	TGTGCCAGCAGCCTCCGGGACAGGGGTTATGGCTACACCTTC	CASSLRDRGYGYTF
NA	NA	TRBV10-1	TRBJ2-3	TGCGCCAGCATCGAGTGGGCCCCTGAACCCACAGATACGCAGTATTTT	CASIEWAPEPTDTQYF
NA	TRBD2	TRBV6-6	TRBJ2-1	TGTGCCAGCAGTTCCCAAGCGGGAGGGCCGTACAATGAGCAGTTCTTC	CASSSQAGGPYNEQFF
NA	TRBD1	TRBV9	TRBJ2-7	TGTGCCAGCAGCGTATTACCCGGACAGGGTAATTGGGAGCAGTACTTC	CASSVLPGQGNWEQYF
few	TRBD1	TRBV6-5	TRBJ2-3	TGTGCCAGCAGGACCGGGACAGGGACAGATACGCAGTATTTT	CASRTGTGTDTQYF
once	NA	TRBV15	TRBJ1-2	TGTGCCACCAGACGGGGGGTGGATGGCTACACCTTC	CATRRGVDGYTF
few	TRBD1	TRBV5-4	TRBJ2-6	TGTGCCAGCAGCTTCGTCAGGGGGCGTTTCTCTGGGGCCAACGTCCTGACTTTC	CASSFVRGRFSGANVLTF
NA	TRBD1	TRBV30	TRBJ2-5	TGTGCCTGGGGGGGACAGGGCCAGGAGACCCAGTACTTC	CAWGGQGQETQYF
once	NA	TRBV4-1	TRBJ1-6	TGCGCCAGCAGGAGACCGGGACTCTATAATTCACCCCTCCACTTT	CASRRPGLYNSPLHF
NA	TRBD2	TRBV19	TRBJ2-7	TGTGCCAGTAGTACCGGACTAGCGGCATCCTACGAGCAGTACTTC	CASSTGLAASYEQYF